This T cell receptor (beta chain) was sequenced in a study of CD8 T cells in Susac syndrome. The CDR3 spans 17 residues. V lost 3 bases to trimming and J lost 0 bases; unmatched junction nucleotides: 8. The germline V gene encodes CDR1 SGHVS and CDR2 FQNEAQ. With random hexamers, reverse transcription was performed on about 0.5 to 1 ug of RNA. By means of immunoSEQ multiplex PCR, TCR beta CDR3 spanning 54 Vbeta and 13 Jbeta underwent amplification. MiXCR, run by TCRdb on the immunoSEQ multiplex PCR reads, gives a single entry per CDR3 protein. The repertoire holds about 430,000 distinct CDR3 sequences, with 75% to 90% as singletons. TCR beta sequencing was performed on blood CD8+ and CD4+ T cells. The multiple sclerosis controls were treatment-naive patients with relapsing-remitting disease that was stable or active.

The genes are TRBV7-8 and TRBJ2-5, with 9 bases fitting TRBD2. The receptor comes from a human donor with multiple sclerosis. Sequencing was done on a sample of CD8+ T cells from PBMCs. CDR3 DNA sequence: TGTGCCAGCAGCTTTCCGGCTAGCGGGGACCACCAAGAGACCCAGTACTTC. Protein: CASSFPASGDHQETQYF.